The sequence of this TCR beta chain was determined in a study of T cell responses to AZD1222 COVID-19 vaccine. Only in-frame clones appear in the TCRdb table, and some are missing; sequencing was by immunoSEQ multiplex PCR. The sample has approximately 130,000 clones, approximately 92% seen once. The V gene lost 5 bases and the J gene lost 10 bases, with 12 bases spanning the gap. The CDR3 totals 13 residues. Germline lookup yields CDR1 ENHRY and CDR2 SYGVKD. J is TRBJ2-6 and V is TRBV10-3; perhaps TRBD1 as D (6 bases). The sequence derives from an adult who received the MenACWY meningococcal vaccine as a control. Source: peripheral blood, taken 28 days after the second dose of the MenACWY control vaccine. The chain's CDR3 is CAISRDTANVLTF. The CDR3 nucleotides are TGTGCCATCAGTAGGGACACCGCTAACGTCCTGACTTTC.